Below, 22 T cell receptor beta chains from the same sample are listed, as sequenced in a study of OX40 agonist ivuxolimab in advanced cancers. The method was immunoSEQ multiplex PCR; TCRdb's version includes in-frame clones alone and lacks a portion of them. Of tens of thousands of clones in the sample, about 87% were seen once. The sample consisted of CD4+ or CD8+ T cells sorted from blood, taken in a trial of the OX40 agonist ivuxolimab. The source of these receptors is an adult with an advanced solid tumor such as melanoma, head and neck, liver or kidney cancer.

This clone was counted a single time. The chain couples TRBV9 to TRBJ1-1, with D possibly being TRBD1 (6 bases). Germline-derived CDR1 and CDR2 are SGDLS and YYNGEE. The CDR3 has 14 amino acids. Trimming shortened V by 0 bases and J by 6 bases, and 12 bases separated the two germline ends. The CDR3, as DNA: TGTGCCAGCAGCGTAGAAGGGGGGCGGTCTGAAGCTTTCTTT. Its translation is CASSVEGGRSEAFF.

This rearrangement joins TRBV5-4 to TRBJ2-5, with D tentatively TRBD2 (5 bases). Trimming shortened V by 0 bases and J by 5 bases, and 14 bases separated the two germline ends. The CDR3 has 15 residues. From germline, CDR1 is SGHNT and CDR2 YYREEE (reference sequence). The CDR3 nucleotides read TGTGCCAGCAGCTTGGGGGCGGGCGTGGGGGAGACCCAGTACTTC. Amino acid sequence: CASSLGAGVGETQYF.

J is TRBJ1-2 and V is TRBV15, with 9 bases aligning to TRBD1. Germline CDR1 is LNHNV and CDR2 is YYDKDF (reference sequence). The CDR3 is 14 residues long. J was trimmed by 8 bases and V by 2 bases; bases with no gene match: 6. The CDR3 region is CATSRNTGGSGYTF. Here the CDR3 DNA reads TGTGCCACCAGCAGAAACACAGGGGGCAGCGGCTACACCTTC.

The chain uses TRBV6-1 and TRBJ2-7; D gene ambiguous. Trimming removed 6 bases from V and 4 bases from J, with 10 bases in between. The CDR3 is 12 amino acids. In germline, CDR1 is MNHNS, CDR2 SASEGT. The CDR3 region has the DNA TGTGCCAGCAGCGACGACGGATACGAGCAGTACTTC. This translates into CASSDDGYEQYF.

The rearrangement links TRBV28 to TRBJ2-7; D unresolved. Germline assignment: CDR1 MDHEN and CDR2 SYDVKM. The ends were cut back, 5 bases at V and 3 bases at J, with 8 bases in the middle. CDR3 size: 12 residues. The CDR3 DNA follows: TGTGCCAGCAGTACGCCGGGCTACGAGCAGTACTTC. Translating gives CASSTPGYEQYF.

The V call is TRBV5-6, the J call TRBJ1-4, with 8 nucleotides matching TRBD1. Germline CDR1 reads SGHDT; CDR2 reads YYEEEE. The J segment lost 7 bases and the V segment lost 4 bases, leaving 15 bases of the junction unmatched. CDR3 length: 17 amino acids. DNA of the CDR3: TGTGCCAGCAGCCCGTCCGGACAGGGCAGGGTTGGTGAAAAACTGTTTTTT. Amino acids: CASSPSGQGRVGEKLFF.

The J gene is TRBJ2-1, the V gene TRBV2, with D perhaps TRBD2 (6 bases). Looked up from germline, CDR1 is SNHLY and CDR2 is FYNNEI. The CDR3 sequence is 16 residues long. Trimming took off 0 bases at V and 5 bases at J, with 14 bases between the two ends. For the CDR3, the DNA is TGTGCCAGCAGTGAAGCGCGGGGCCGTCCCGACAATGAGCAGTTCTTC. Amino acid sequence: CASSEARGRPDNEQFF.

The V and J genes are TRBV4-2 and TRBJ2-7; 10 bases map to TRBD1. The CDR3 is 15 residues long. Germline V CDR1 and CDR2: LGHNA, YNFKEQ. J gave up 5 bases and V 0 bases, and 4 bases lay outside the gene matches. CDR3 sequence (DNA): TGTGCCAGCAGCCAAGAGTGGACAGGGGGAAACGAGCAGTACTTC. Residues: CASSQEWTGGNEQYF.

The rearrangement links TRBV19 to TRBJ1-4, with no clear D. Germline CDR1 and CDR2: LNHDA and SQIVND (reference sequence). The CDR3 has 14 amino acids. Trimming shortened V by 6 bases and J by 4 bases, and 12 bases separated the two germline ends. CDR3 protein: CASRWMGYNEKLFF. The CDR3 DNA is TGTGCCAGTAGATGGATGGGATATAATGAAAAACTGTTTTTT.

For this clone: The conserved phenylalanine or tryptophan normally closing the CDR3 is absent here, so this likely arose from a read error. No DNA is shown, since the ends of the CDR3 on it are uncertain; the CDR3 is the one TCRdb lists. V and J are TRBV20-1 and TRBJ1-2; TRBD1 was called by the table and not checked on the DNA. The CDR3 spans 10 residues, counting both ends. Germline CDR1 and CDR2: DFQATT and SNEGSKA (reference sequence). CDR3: CSPNKQGDLY.

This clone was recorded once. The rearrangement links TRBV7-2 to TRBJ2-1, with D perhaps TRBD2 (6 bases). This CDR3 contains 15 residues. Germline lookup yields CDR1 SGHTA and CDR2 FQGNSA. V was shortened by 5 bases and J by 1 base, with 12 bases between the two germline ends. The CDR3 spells CASSLRGGSYNEQFF. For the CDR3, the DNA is TGTGCCAGCAGCCTCCGAGGAGGGTCCTACAATGAGCAGTTCTTC.

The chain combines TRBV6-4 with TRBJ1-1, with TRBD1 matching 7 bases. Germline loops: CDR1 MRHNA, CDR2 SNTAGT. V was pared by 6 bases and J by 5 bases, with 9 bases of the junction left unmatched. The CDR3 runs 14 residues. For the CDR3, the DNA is TGTGCCAGCAGCGAATCAGGGGGGAGTACTGAAGCTTTCTTT. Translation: CASSESGGSTEAFF.

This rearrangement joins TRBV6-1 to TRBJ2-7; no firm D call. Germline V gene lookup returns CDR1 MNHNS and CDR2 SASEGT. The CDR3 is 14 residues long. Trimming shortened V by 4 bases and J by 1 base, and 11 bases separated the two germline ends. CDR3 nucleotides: TGTGCCAGCAGTGGTCGAGGATCTTCCTACGAGCAGTACTTC. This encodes CASSGRGSSYEQYF.

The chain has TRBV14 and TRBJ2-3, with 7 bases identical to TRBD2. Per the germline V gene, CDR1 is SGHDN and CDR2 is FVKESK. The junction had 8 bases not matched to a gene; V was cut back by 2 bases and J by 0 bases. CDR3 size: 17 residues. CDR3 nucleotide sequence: TGTGCCAGCAGCCAAACCGGGAGCGGGGTTAGCACAGATACGCAGTATTTT. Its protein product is CASSQTGSGVSTDTQYF.

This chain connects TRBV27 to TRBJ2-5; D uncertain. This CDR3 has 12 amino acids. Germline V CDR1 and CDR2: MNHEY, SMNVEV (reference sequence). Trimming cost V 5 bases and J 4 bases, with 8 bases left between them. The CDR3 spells CASSPWAETQYF. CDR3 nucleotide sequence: TGTGCCAGCAGTCCTTGGGCAGAGACCCAGTACTTC.

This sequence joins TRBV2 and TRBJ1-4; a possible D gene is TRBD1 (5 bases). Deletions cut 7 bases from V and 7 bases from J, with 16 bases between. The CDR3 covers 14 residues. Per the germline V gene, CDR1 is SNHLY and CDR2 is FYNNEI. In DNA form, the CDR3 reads TGTGCCAGCATGGGGGAGACCTTGGGTGAAAAACTGTTTTTT. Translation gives CASMGETLGEKLFF.

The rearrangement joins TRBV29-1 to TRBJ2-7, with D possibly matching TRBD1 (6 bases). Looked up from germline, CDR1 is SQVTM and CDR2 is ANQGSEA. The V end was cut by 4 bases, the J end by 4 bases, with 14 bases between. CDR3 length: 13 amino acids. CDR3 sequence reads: CSVALTGGYEQYF. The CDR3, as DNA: TGCAGCGTTGCCCTGACAGGAGGATACGAGCAGTACTTC.

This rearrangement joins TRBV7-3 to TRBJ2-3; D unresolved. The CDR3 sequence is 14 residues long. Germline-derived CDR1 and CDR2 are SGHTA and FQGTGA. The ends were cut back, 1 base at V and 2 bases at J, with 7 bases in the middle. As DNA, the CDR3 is TGTGCCAGCAGCTTAATAAGTACCACAGATACGCAGTATTTT. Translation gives CASSLISTTDTQYF.

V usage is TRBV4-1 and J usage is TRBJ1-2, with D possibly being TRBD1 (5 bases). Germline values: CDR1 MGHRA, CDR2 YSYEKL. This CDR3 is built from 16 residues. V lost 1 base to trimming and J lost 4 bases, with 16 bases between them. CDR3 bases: TGCGCCAGCAGCCAAGGAGGAGGGGTCGAAGCCTATGGCTACACCTTC. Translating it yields CASSQGGGVEAYGYTF.

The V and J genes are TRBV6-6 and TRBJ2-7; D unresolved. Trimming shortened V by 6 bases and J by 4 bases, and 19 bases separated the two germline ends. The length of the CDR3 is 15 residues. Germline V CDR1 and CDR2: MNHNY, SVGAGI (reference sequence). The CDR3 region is CASSPGPRESYEQYF. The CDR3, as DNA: TGTGCCAGCAGCCCCGGGCCCCGTGAATCATACGAGCAGTACTTC.

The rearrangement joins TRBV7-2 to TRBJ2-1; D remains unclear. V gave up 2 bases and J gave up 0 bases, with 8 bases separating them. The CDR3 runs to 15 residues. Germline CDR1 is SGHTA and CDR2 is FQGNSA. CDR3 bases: TGTGCCAGCAGCTTAATACGCGGCTCCTACAATGAGCAGTTCTTC. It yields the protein CASSLIRGSYNEQFF.

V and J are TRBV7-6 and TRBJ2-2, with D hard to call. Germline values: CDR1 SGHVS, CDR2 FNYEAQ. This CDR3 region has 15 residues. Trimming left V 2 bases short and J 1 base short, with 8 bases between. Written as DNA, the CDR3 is TGTGCCAGCAGCTTATATCCAGTGAACACCGGGGAGCTGTTTTTT. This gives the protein CASSLYPVNTGELFF.